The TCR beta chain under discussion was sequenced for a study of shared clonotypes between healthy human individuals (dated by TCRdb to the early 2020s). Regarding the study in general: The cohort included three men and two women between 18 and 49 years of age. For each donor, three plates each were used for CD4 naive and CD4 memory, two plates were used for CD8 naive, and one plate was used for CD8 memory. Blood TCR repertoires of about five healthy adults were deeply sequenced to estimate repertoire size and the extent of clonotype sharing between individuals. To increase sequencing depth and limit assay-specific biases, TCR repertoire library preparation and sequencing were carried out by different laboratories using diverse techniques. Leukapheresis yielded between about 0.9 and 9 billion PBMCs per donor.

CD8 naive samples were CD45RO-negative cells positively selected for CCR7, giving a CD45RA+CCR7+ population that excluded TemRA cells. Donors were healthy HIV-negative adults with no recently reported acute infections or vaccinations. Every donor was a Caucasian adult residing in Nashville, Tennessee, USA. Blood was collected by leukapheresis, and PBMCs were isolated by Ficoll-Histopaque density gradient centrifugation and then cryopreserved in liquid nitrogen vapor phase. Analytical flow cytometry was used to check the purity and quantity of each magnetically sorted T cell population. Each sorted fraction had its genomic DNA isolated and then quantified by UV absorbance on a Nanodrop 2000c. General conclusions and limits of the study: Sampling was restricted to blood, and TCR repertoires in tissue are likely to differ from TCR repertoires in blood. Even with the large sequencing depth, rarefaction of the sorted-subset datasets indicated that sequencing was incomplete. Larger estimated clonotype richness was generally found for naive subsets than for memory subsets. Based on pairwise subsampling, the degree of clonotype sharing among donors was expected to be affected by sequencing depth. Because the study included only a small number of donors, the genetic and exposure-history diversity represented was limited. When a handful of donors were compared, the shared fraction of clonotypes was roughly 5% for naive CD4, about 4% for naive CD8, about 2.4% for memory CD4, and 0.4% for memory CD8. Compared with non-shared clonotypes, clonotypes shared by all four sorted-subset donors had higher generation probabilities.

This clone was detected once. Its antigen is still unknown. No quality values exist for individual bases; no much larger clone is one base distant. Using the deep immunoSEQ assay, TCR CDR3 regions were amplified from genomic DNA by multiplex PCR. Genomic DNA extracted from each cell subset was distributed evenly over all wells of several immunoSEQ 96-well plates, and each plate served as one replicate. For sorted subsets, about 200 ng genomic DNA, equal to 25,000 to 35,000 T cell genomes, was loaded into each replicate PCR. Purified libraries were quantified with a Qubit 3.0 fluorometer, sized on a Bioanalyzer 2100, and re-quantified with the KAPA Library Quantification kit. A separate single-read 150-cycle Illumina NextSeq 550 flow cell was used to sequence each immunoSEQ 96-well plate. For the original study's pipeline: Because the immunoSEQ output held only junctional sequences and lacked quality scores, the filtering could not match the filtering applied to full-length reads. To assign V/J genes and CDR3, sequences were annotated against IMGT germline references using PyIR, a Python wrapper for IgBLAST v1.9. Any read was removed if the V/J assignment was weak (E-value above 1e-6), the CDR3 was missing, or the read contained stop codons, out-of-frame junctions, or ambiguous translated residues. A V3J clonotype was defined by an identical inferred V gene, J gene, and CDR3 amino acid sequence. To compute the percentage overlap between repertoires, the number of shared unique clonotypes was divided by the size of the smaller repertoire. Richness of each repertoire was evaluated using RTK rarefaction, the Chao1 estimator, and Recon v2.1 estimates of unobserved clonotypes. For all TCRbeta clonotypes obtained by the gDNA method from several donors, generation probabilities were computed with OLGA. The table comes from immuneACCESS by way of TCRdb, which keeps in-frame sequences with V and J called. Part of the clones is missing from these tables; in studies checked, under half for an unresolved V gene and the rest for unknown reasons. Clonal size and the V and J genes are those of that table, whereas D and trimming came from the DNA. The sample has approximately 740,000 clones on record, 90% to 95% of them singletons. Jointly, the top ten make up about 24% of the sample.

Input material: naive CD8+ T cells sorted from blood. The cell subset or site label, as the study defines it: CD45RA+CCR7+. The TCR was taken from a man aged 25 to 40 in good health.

In nucleotides, the sequence is TGTGCCAGCAGCGTAGCGGGGTCGGAGGCGATCTACGAGCAGTACTTC. The translation is CASSVAGSEAIYEQYF. The sequence joins TRBV9 to TRBJ2-7; a tentative D call is TRBD2 (5 bases match). The germline V gene supplies CDR1 SGDLS and CDR2 YYNGEE. V is reduced by 0 bases and J by 3 bases, leaving a spacing of 16 bases between them. The CDR3 contains 16 residues, cysteine and phenylalanine counted. The kept DNA is CDR3 alone, 48 bases in frame from the first base.